The text below deals with one T cell receptor (beta chain). Its antigen remains unknown. The CDR3 sequence is 15 residues long. V lost 0 bases and J lost 1, with 9 bases in between. CDR1 SGDLS and CDR2 YYNGEE come from the germline V gene. These data come from a study of response to subunit inactivated influenza vaccine. Study-level points and caveats: The authors suggested that every seasonal influenza vaccination recruits few new T cells.

Using its own MiXCR run on the RT-PCR reads, TCRdb lists one record per CDR3 protein. In the table there are around 650,000 distinct CDR3 sequences, approximately 15% of which are singletons. This chain joins TRBV9 and TRBJ2-3, with a weak D call TRBD2 (5 bases). The sample consisted of PBMCs from blood, taken 11 to 12 days after vaccination. This TCR derives from a man between 45 and 60 years old who received an inactivated influenza vaccine. The CDR3 region has the DNA TGTGCCAGCAGCGTAGCGGGGATCGGCACAGATACGCAGTATTTT. Its translation: CASSVAGIGTDTQYF.